Described below is a single T cell receptor beta chain sequence and its context. There are a few counts of this clonotype. Its recognized antigen is unknown. No base-level quality is on record; no much larger clone is a single base apart. These data originate in a study of blood T cells in healthy people across ages (dated by TCRdb to the mid-2010s). About the study as a whole: In model experiments, template switching captured roughly one uniquely barcoded TCR beta cDNA molecule for every two T cells. Age-related changes in TCR beta repertoire diversity were measured in the study by deep sequencing normalized with unique cDNA molecular identifiers. The donors were divided into four age groups: young (average around 17 years), middle-aged (approximately 41), aged (approximately 64) and long-lived (about 80). Using the same blood draw, the study looked at two additional independent replicas of 1 million unique cDNA reads for two donors, one aged 18 to 30 and the other aged 80 or older.

What the authors observed across the whole study: Observed TCR beta diversity per million T cells fell roughly linearly with age, and a significant reduction was already apparent by age around 40. Observed TCR beta diversity correlated strongly with the percentage of naive T cells measured by flow cytometry. Because the CMV infection status of the donors was unknown, age-related changes in expanded clonotypes may potentially have been confounded. Estimates of total diversity based on one million sequenced T cells were considered lower bounds and underestimates. Bulk unsorted PBMC profiling prevented conclusive comparison of naive and antigen-experienced compartments. Compared with the aged group, the long-lived group had more naive CD4+ T cells, fewer expanded clones and increased TCR diversity, a pattern suggesting age selection.

Systemically healthy Caucasian individuals from Russia, 39 in total and aged about 6 to 100 years, were included as donors. Around 9.9 milliliters of peripheral blood were collected from each donor into EDTA-treated Vacutainer tubes. PBMCs were isolated by Ficoll-Paque density-gradient centrifugation, with at least 6.5 million obtained per sample. Trizol reagent was used to extract total RNA from the PBMCs, yielding at least 5 micrograms per sample. The percentages of naive CD45RAhigh/CD27high T cells were determined by flow cytometry on a PBMC aliquot from every donor. The CDR3 holds 15 amino acids from the cysteine to the phenylalanine. The kept DNA is CDR3 alone, 45 bases in frame from the first base. Here V drops 0 bases and J drops 3 bases, and the junction holds 3 bases not matched to any gene. The CDR1 and CDR2 encoded by the germline V gene are SGHRS and YFSETQ. Libraries were constructed by 5' RACE. The sequencing machine was an Illumina HiSeq 2500. A second PCR of about 6 to 11 cycles was performed with a sample-barcoded 5' primer and a J-beta primer mix. A template-switch 5' adaptor carrying 12 random nucleotides introduced a unique molecular identifier onto each TCR beta cDNA molecule. Each sample yielded at least 2.5 million CDR3-containing paired-end reads. First-strand cDNA synthesis was performed from all RNA using the Mint cDNA synthesis kit, with priming by a TRBC-specific oligonucleotide. Following uracil-DNA glycosylase treatment, a first 18-cycle PCR with universal primers M1SS and BC2_uni_R was performed on all cDNA. Concerning the study's data processing: Normalization of each sample was performed by random selection of 1 million high-quality reads, each carrying a distinct molecular identifier. Reads sharing molecular identifiers were discarded rather than binned into consensus sequences. CDR3 identification, clonotype clustering and error correction used MiTCR with a Q25 quality threshold and the strictest error-elimination algorithm. A nonparametric unseen species model with Euler transformation was used to estimate lower-bound total TCR beta diversity. TCRdb trimmed the raw reads at Q25, called clones with MiXCR and kept productive beta chains. Duplicate CDR3 protein sequences are folded into a single record with the most common DNA and genes. TCRdb's processing, not the authors', yielded these V and J calls. Present in this sample are roughly 1,100,000 distinct CDR3 sequences, approximately 25% of which were seen just once. The ten most abundant clones make up around 0.75% of the sample.

This same sample was also part of a study on T cells of mothers and their children. That second report states: Donors were nine systemically healthy Caucasian individuals: three mothers and their six children. cDNA synthesis used all of the extracted RNA, with around 1.6 ug of RNA in each 15 ul reaction. In the second PCR, sample barcodes and 2-4 random nucleotides were introduced via the M1S primer. Each mother yielded over 8 million TCR beta CDR3 reads and each child 3 million to 3.5 million reads. Thymic selection shapes the output of TCR recombination in a similar way in related and unrelated pairs, and inherited differences have a minor effect. Normalized repertoire overlap in related mother-child pairs was always slightly higher than in unrelated mother-child pairs, but the difference was never significant. No persistent microchimeric T cell clones were found, with a detection sensitivity of approximately 95 clones per million clonotypes. In the study, deep NGS was used to compare the TCR beta repertoires of mothers and children, and features distinguishing related mother-child pairs from unrelated individuals were sought. On average, the children were about 10 +/- 4 years old, while the mothers were about 40 +/- 4 years old. After adapters were ligated using NEBNext reagents, the libraries underwent 100+100 nt paired-end sequencing on an Illumina HiSeq 2000. To prevent cross-contamination, the mother and child libraries were prepared a month apart and were sequenced in separate runs. Each donor had between roughly 450,000 and 2,300,000 distinct TCR beta clonotypes identified. Naive TCR beta clonotypes were estimated from low-frequency clonotypes matched to each donor's FACS-determined naive share, without sorting.

The clonotype was recovered from a girl aged 2 to 9 in good health. The rearranged segments are TRBV5-1 and TRBJ2-5, with 9 bases aligning to TRBD1. Sequencing used blood. The DNA is as follows: TGCGCCAGCAGCTTGGACGGACAGGGGAAAGAGACCCAGTACTTC. It codes for CASSLDGQGKETQYF.